The clone carrying this TCR beta chain was seen repeatedly, ten times or more. The library labeled individual cDNA molecules by adding unique molecular identifiers to them. TCRdb re-called the 5' RACE reads through MiXCR, storing one row per CDR3 protein. The data hold 120,000 to 150,000 distinct CDR3 sequences, with about 4.3% observed a single time. The data derive from a study of human T cells and chemical hapten exposure. Total RNA extraction was carried out from unfractionated whole blood. The CDR3 length is 15 residues. Trimming pared 2 bases from V and 0 bases from J, leaving 11 bases between. Germline V lookup: CDR1 DFQATT, CDR2 SNEGSKA (reference sequence).

The gene calls are TRBV20-1 and TRBJ2-4; D is unclear. The source is a female donor in good health. The DNA of the CDR3 is TGCAGTGCTAGACCCCCTGAGGTAGCCAAAAACATTCAGTACTTC. It specifies CSARPPEVAKNIQYF.